This T cell receptor beta chain originates from a study of PD-1 blockade in classical Hodgkin lymphoma. Overall study results and limits: The diversity seen at baseline in complete responders resembled that of newly diagnosed patients.

Note on this clone: Its target is unknown.

Clones were read by immunoSEQ multiplex PCR, and TCRdb kept only the in-frame ones, dropping some. This sample yields roughly 35,000 clones, of which 80% to 90% are seen a single time; about 7.4% belongs to the top ten. The patients all showed relapse after autologous stem cell transplantation, while their brentuximab vedotin exposure varied. Best outcomes ranged across complete response, partial response and progressive disease. The source was peripheral blood mononuclear cells (PBMCs), collected before the second cycle of nivolumab. The sequence was collected from a human donor with classical Hodgkin lymphoma.

The CDR3 loop is CASIRGVGEFQETQYF. CDR3 sequence (DNA): TGTGCCAGCATACGAGGGGTAGGGGAATTTCAAGAGACCCAGTACTTC. The V call is TRBV5-5, the J call TRBJ2-5, with D perhaps assigned TRBD1 or TRBD2 (5 bases each). Trimming shortened V by 6 bases and J by 2 bases, and 20 bases separated the two germline ends. This CDR3 has 16 amino acids. The germline CDR1 and CDR2 sequences are SGHKS and YYEKEE (reference sequence).